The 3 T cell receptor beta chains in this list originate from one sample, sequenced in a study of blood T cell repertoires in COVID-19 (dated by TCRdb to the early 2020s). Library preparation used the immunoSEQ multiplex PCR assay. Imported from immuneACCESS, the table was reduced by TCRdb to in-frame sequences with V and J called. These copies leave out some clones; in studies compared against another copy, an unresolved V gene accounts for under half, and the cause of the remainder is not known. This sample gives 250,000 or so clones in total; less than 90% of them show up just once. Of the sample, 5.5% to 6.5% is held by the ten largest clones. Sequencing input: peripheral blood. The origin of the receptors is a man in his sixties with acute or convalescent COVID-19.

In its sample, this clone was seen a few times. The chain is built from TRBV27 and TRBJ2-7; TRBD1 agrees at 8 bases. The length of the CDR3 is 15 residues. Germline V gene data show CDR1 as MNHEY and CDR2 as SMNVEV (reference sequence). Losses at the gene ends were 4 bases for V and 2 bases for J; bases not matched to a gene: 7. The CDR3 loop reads CASSSARGHPYEQYF. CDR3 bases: TGTGCCAGCAGTTCTGCCAGGGGGCACCCCTACGAGCAGTACTTC.

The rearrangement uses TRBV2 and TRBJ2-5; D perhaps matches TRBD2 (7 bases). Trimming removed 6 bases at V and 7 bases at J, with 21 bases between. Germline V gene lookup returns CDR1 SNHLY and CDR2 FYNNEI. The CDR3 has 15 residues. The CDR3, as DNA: TGTGCCAGCAGGCAACTAACACAGGGCGGGGGGACCCAGTACTTC. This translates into CASRQLTQGGGTQYF. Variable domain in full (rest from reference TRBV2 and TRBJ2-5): EPEVTQTPSHQVTQMGQEVILRCVPISNHLYFYWYRQILGQKVEFLVSFYNNEISEKSEIFDDQFSVERPDGSNFTLKIRSTKLEDSAMYFCASRQLTQGGGTQYFGPGTRLLVL.

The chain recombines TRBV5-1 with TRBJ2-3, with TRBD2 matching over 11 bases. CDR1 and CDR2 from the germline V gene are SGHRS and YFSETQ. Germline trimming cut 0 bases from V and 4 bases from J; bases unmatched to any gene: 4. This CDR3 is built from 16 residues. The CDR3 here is CASSLATSGRADTQYF. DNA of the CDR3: TGCGCCAGCAGCTTGGCTACTAGCGGGAGAGCAGATACGCAGTATTTT.